These 3 T cell receptor beta chains were sequenced from one sample in a study of T cell changes during pregnancy in multiple sclerosis (dated by TCRdb to the late 2010s). Library method: the immunoSEQ multiplex PCR assay. The table comes from immuneACCESS by way of TCRdb, which keeps in-frame sequences with V and J called. Part of the clones is missing from these tables; in studies checked, under half for an unresolved V gene and the rest for unknown reasons. The table for this sample lists 100,000 to 140,000 clones; around 92% of them were counted only once. Together, the top ten hold 0.78% of the sample. The sample here was peripheral blood, taken in the third trimester of pregnancy. The source of these receptors is a female donor in good health, enrolled as a control in a pregnancy study.

The CDR3 region is CASSPRTGGSPLHF. CDR3 sequence (DNA): TGTGCCAGCAGTCCCCGGACAGGGGGATCACCCCTCCACTTT. The rearrangement joins TRBV27 to TRBJ1-6, with TRBD1 identical over 10 bases. CDR3 length equals 14 residues. V was clipped by 5 bases and J by 10 bases; unmatched bases: 5. The germline CDR1 and CDR2 sequences are MNHEY and SMNVEV (reference sequence).

This clone was seen once. Mismatch with germline at one junction end may stem from a read error. The chain combines TRBV18 with TRBJ2-5; TRBD1 might be the D (6 bases). This CDR3 is built from 13 residues. CDR1 and CDR2 (germline): KGHSH, LQKENI. CDR3 in amino acids: CASSSGQKETQYF. Written as DNA, the CDR3 is TGCGCCAGCTCATCCGGACAGAAAGAGACCCAGTACTTC.

This chain links TRBV9 with TRBJ1-1, with D possibly being TRBD1 (5 bases). Germline lookup yields CDR1 SGDLS and CDR2 YYNGEE. The CDR3 totals 16 residues. The V end lost 0 bases, the J end lost 3 bases, and 15 bases lay between the germline ends. The CDR3 sequence is CASSVDPKGAYTEAFF. Written as DNA, the CDR3 is TGTGCCAGCAGCGTAGATCCGAAAGGGGCGTACACTGAAGCTTTCTTT.